The T cell receptor beta chain described here comes from a study of shared clonotypes between healthy human individuals. The naive CD8 population came from CD45RO-negative cells selected for CCR7, without terminally differentiated effector memory CD45RA+ cells. Only in-frame clones appear in the TCRdb table, and some are missing; sequencing was by immunoSEQ multiplex PCR. The table shows about 2,100,000 clones, with approximately 94% occurring only once. The CDR3 has 13 residues. Germline CDR1 is SGDLS and CDR2 is YYNGEE. Trimming removed 3 bases from V and 5 bases from J; junction bases left unmatched: 3. This clone has a single count. Other nucleotide sequences in the sample specify the same CDR3.

Sequencing was carried out using naive CD8+ T cells from PBMCs. The V gene is TRBV9, the J gene TRBJ2-5; 8 nucleotides align to TRBD1. This TCR came from a man aged 18 to 35 in good health. Some clones in this sample may be carry-over from other donors' samples. The CDR3 region is CASSADRGETQYF. DNA of the CDR3: TGTGCCAGCAGCGCAGACAGGGGTGAGACCCAGTACTTC.